This is a list of T cell receptor beta chains from one sample in a study of T cell responses to AZD1222 COVID-19 vaccine. The table came from immunoSEQ multiplex PCR; TCRdb's copy has only in-frame clones and leaves some out. Of 75,000 to 85,000 clones in the sample, more than 60% are singletons; the top ten hold 27%. The source material was peripheral blood, sampled 28 days after the second dose of the MenACWY control vaccine. These receptors were obtained from an adult who received the MenACWY meningococcal vaccine as a control. The CDR3 runs from the conserved cysteine through the conserved F or W. Fields, in order: clone size, D gene, V gene, J gene, CDR3 protein, CDR3 DNA. The D gene is left open where the match is weak. Where a row states a size, it is once, few, many or the class of an expanded clone; other rows omit it.

clone_size: NA; d_call: NA; v_call: TRBV11-2; j_call: TRBJ1-1; cdr3_aa: CASSSPRGRGHGTEAFF; cdr3_nt: TGTGCCAGCAGCTCACCCCGTGGCCGGGGGCATGGAACTGAAGCTTTCTTT
clone_size: NA; d_call: NA; v_call: TRBV6-2/TRBV6-3; j_call: TRBJ1-3; cdr3_aa: CASSLTKDSSSGNTIYF; cdr3_nt: TGTGCCAGCAGCCTCACCAAGGACAGCAGCTCTGGAAACACCATATATTTT
clone_size: NA; d_call: NA; v_call: TRBV2; j_call: TRBJ1-2; cdr3_aa: CASSEGQGIGGYTF; cdr3_nt: TGTGCCAGCAGTGAAGGCCAGGGTATCGGTGGCTACACCTTC
clone_size: NA; d_call: TRBD1; v_call: TRBV19; j_call: TRBJ1-5; cdr3_aa: CASSMRQGVQPQHF; cdr3_nt: TGTGCCAGTAGTATGCGACAGGGTGTCCAGCCCCAGCATTTT
clone_size: NA; d_call: NA; v_call: TRBV6-5; j_call: TRBJ2-7; cdr3_aa: CASSYSTSAYEQYF; cdr3_nt: TGTGCCAGCAGTTACTCGACCAGTGCCTACGAGCAGTACTTC
clone_size: NA; d_call: NA; v_call: TRBV7-2; j_call: TRBJ1-1; cdr3_aa: CASSVQLNTEAFF; cdr3_nt: TGTGCCAGCAGCGTACAGTTGAACACTGAAGCTTTCTTT
clone_size: few; d_call: TRBD2; v_call: TRBV5-1; j_call: TRBJ2-5; cdr3_aa: CASSPSLADQETQYF; cdr3_nt: TGCGCCAGCAGCCCCTCACTAGCGGACCAAGAGACCCAGTACTTC
clone_size: once; d_call: NA; v_call: TRBV13; j_call: TRBJ2-1; cdr3_aa: CASSHRDPDSEQFF; cdr3_nt: TGTGCCAGCAGCCATAGAGACCCGGACAGTGAGCAGTTCTTC
clone_size: NA; d_call: NA; v_call: TRBV5-4; j_call: TRBJ1-1; cdr3_aa: CASSLGPGRDTEAFF; cdr3_nt: TGTGCCAGCAGCTTGGGTCCAGGGAGGGACACTGAAGCTTTCTTT
clone_size: NA; d_call: NA; v_call: TRBV30; j_call: TRBJ1-1; cdr3_aa: CAWSVLGVPNTEAFF; cdr3_nt: TGTGCCTGGAGTGTACTCGGGGTTCCGAACACTGAAGCTTTCTTT
clone_size: NA; d_call: NA; v_call: TRBV4-2; j_call: TRBJ1-2; cdr3_aa: CASSQDLGRGDYGYTF; cdr3_nt: TGTGCCAGCAGCCAAGATCTAGGCAGGGGAGACTATGGCTACACCTTC
clone_size: NA; d_call: NA; v_call: TRBV28; j_call: TRBJ1-6; cdr3_aa: CASRQIFYNSPLHF; cdr3_nt: TGTGCCAGCCGACAGATTTTCTATAATTCACCCCTCCACTTT
clone_size: NA; d_call: NA; v_call: TRBV19; j_call: TRBJ1-1; cdr3_aa: CASSMRRSNTEAFF; cdr3_nt: TGTGCCAGTAGTATGCGACGCTCGAACACTGAAGCTTTCTTT
clone_size: NA; d_call: NA; v_call: TRBV6-2/TRBV6-3; j_call: TRBJ2-5; cdr3_aa: CASSPSTETQYF; cdr3_nt: TGTGCCAGCAGTCCCAGTACAGAGACCCAGTACTTC
clone_size: NA; d_call: NA; v_call: TRBV6-2/TRBV6-3; j_call: TRBJ2-2; cdr3_aa: CASSYAPGATGELFF; cdr3_nt: TGTGCCAGCAGTTACGCCCCGGGGGCCACCGGGGAGCTGTTTTTT
clone_size: NA; d_call: TRBD1; v_call: TRBV10-3; j_call: TRBJ1-1; cdr3_aa: CAISGTGGRHSNTEAFF; cdr3_nt: TGTGCCATCAGTGGGACAGGGGGACGGCATTCTAACACTGAAGCTTTCTTT
clone_size: NA; d_call: TRBD2; v_call: TRBV2; j_call: TRBJ2-7; cdr3_aa: CASRGGSYEQYF; cdr3_nt: TGTGCCAGCAGGGGGGGGAGCTACGAGCAGTACTTC
clone_size: NA; d_call: TRBD1; v_call: TRBV29-1; j_call: TRBJ2-7; cdr3_aa: CSARTGPYEQYF; cdr3_nt: TGCAGCGCCAGGACAGGTCCCTACGAGCAGTACTTC
clone_size: few; d_call: NA; v_call: TRBV15; j_call: TRBJ1-4; cdr3_aa: CATSRTTATNEKLFF; cdr3_nt: TGTGCCACCAGCAGGACAACAGCAACTAATGAAAAACTGTTTTTT
clone_size: few; d_call: NA; v_call: TRBV28; j_call: TRBJ1-2; cdr3_aa: CASRPPHANYGYTF; cdr3_nt: TGTGCCAGCAGACCCCCTCACGCAAACTATGGCTACACCTTC
clone_size: few; d_call: TRBD1; v_call: TRBV14; j_call: TRBJ1-6; cdr3_aa: CASSYRTGGNSPLHF; cdr3_nt: TGTGCCAGCAGCTACCGGACAGGGGGGAATTCACCCCTCCACTTT
clone_size: NA; d_call: NA; v_call: TRBV5-3; j_call: TRBJ1-5; cdr3_aa: CARSISGVSQPQHF; cdr3_nt: TGTGCCAGAAGCATATCAGGGGTAAGCCAGCCCCAGCATTTT
clone_size: NA; d_call: TRBD2; v_call: TRBV5-6; j_call: TRBJ2-1; cdr3_aa: CASSSLSAGGWGYNEQFF; cdr3_nt: TGTGCCAGCAGCTCCCTCTCAGCGGGAGGGTGGGGCTACAATGAGCAGTTCTTC
clone_size: NA; d_call: TRBD1; v_call: TRBV2; j_call: TRBJ2-3; cdr3_aa: CASATDRAEDTQYF; cdr3_nt: TGTGCCAGCGCTACTGACAGGGCAGAGGATACGCAGTATTTT
clone_size: few; d_call: NA; v_call: TRBV13; j_call: TRBJ1-1; cdr3_aa: CASSTGGAGTEAFF; cdr3_nt: TGTGCCAGCAGCACCGGGGGGGCCGGCACTGAAGCTTTCTTT
clone_size: NA; d_call: TRBD2; v_call: TRBV6-5; j_call: TRBJ2-1; cdr3_aa: CASSPILAGGDEQFF; cdr3_nt: TGTGCCAGCAGCCCAATCCTAGCGGGAGGGGATGAGCAGTTCTTC
clone_size: NA; d_call: NA; v_call: TRBV21-1; j_call: TRBJ2-3; cdr3_aa: CASSKVPGTDTQYF; cdr3_nt: TGTGCCAGCAGCAAAGTGCCGGGAACAGATACGCAGTATTTT
clone_size: NA; d_call: TRBD1; v_call: TRBV4-2; j_call: TRBJ2-3; cdr3_aa: CASSQGQGITDTQYF; cdr3_nt: TGTGCCAGCAGCCAAGGACAGGGGATAACAGATACGCAGTATTTT
clone_size: NA; d_call: NA; v_call: TRBV2; j_call: TRBJ1-1; cdr3_aa: CASSEALQAELEAFF; cdr3_nt: TGTGCCAGCAGTGAAGCGCTTCAGGCGGAGCTTGAAGCTTTCTTT
clone_size: NA; d_call: NA; v_call: TRBV4-3; j_call: TRBJ2-7; cdr3_aa: CASSQDIPGTSYEQYF; cdr3_nt: TGCGCCAGCAGCCAAGATATCCCAGGGACCTCCTACGAGCAGTACTTC
clone_size: NA; d_call: TRBD2; v_call: TRBV7-9; j_call: TRBJ2-3; cdr3_aa: CASSLVSGSGTDTQYF; cdr3_nt: TGTGCCAGCAGCTTAGTTAGCGGGAGTGGCACAGATACGCAGTATTTT
clone_size: NA; d_call: NA; v_call: TRBV19; j_call: TRBJ1-5; cdr3_aa: CASSIVPGNQPQHF; cdr3_nt: TGTGCCAGTAGTATAGTACCGGGCAATCAGCCCCAGCATTTT
clone_size: many; d_call: TRBD1; v_call: TRBV6-5; j_call: TRBJ1-2; cdr3_aa: CASSYSRGLNYGYTF; cdr3_nt: TGTGCCAGCAGTTACTCGAGGGGGCTTAACTATGGCTACACCTTC
clone_size: once; d_call: TRBD1; v_call: TRBV6-1; j_call: TRBJ1-5; cdr3_aa: CASSESGGGQPQHF; cdr3_nt: TGTGCCAGCAGTGAAAGTGGAGGGGGCCAGCCCCAGCATTTT
clone_size: NA; d_call: NA; v_call: TRBV30; j_call: TRBJ2-7; cdr3_aa: CAWGRGIPSYEQYF; cdr3_nt: TGTGCCTGGGGAAGGGGGATCCCTTCCTACGAGCAGTACTTC
clone_size: NA; d_call: NA; v_call: TRBV6-6; j_call: TRBJ2-7; cdr3_aa: CASRPGSGSFEQYF; cdr3_nt: TGTGCCAGCAGGCCGGGTAGCGGTTCTTTCGAGCAGTACTTC
clone_size: NA; d_call: NA; v_call: TRBV19; j_call: TRBJ1-1; cdr3_aa: CASSMAGRANTEAFF; cdr3_nt: TGTGCCAGTAGTATGGCCGGAAGAGCGAACACTGAAGCTTTCTTT
clone_size: NA; d_call: NA; v_call: TRBV29-1; j_call: TRBJ1-4; cdr3_aa: CSVLDEKLFF; cdr3_nt: TGCAGCGTCCTGGATGAAAAACTGTTTTTT
clone_size: few; d_call: NA; v_call: TRBV12-3/TRBV12-4; j_call: TRBJ2-2; cdr3_aa: CASSRGNSEMLFF; cdr3_nt: TGTGCCAGCAGTAGGGGGAATTCTGAGATGCTGTTTTTT
clone_size: few; d_call: NA; v_call: TRBV5-4; j_call: TRBJ1-5; cdr3_aa: CASSLGPNQPQHF; cdr3_nt: TGTGCCAGCAGCTTGGGACCAAATCAGCCCCAGCATTTT
clone_size: NA; d_call: NA; v_call: TRBV7-9; j_call: TRBJ2-7; cdr3_aa: CASSQNSQVEDEQYF; cdr3_nt: TGTGCCAGCAGCCAAAATAGCCAGGTAGAAGACGAGCAGTACTTC
clone_size: NA; d_call: TRBD1; v_call: TRBV9; j_call: TRBJ1-6; cdr3_aa: CASSEGTDNSPLHF; cdr3_nt: TGTGCCAGCAGCGAGGGGACAGATAATTCACCCCTCCACTTT
clone_size: NA; d_call: TRBD1; v_call: TRBV5-4; j_call: TRBJ1-2; cdr3_aa: CASSGGGQAFYGYTF; cdr3_nt: TGTGCCAGCAGCGGGGGAGGACAGGCTTTCTATGGCTACACCTTC